Following are 19 T cell receptor beta chains from one sample sequenced in a study of blood T cells in healthy people across ages. Combining a sample-barcoded 5' primer with a J-beta primer mix, a second PCR ran for roughly 7 to 12 cycles. TCRdb reprocessed the 5' RACE reads via MiXCR and lists one record per CDR3 protein. The profile shows approximately 600,000 distinct CDR3 sequences, about 53% of them singletons. Sequencing was performed on blood. The source of these receptors is a man between 60 and 70 years old in good health.

Comments on this clonotype: This may be a read error, as it is one base from a much larger clone. This rearrangement joins TRBV19 to TRBJ1-5, with a possible D match to TRBD1 (6 bases). The CDR3 has 17 amino acids. V was cut by 5 bases and J by 11 bases, with 28 bases left in between. Germline CDR1 reads LNHDA; CDR2 reads SQIVND (reference sequence). This CDR3 is CASSAGQIAPKESAQHF. CDR3 DNA: TGTGCCAGTAGTGCGGGACAAATTGCTCCGAAAGAATCAGCCCAGCATTTT.

Here the CDR3 DNA reads TGTGCCACCAGTCCTACTCTTAACTCGGACAGCTATGGCTACACCTTC. Translated: CATSPTLNSDSYGYTF. The J gene is TRBJ1-2, the V gene TRBV15; weak D call: TRBD1 (6 bases). CDR1 and CDR2 from the germline V gene are LNHNV and YYDKDF (reference sequence). V lost 6 bases and J lost 4, with 21 bases in between. The length of the CDR3 is 16 residues.

The genes are TRBV24-1 and TRBJ2-7, with 8 positions matching TRBD1. Per the germline V gene, CDR1 is KGHDR and CDR2 is SFDVKD. Germline trimming cut 2 bases from V and 7 bases from J; bases unmatched to any gene: 12. This CDR3 contains 16 residues. CDR3 sequence reads: CATSDSRTGTMDEQYF. In DNA, the CDR3 is TGTGCCACCAGTGATTCTCGGACAGGGACGATGGATGAGCAGTACTTC.

This clonotype has a single count. The V and J genes are TRBV4-2 and TRBJ2-5, with unresolved D. From germline, CDR1 is LGHNA and CDR2 YNFKEQ. V shed 0 bases and J shed 4 bases, with 9 bases lying between them. CDR3 size: 14 residues. Here the CDR3 reads CASSQDPAAETQYF. CDR3 in DNA: TGTGCCAGCAGCCAAGATCCGGCAGCAGAGACCCAGTACTTC.

This chain's CDR3 is CASSSQLGTQYF. The CDR3 DNA sequence: TGTGCCAGCAGCTCACAGTTGGGGACCCAGTACTTC. The chain has TRBV7-9 and TRBJ2-5; D not certain. CDR1 and CDR2 (germline): SEHNR, FQNEAQ (reference sequence). Deletions cut 4 bases from V and 7 bases from J, with 10 bases between. This CDR3 comprises 12 residues.

This clonotype was picked up a small number of times. V gene TRBV3-1 combines with J gene TRBJ1-1; maybe TRBD1 (6 bases). The CDR3 runs 14 residues. CDR1 and CDR2 (germline): LGHDT, YNNKEL (reference sequence). The ends were cut back, 0 bases at V and 5 bases at J, with 10 bases in the middle. The CDR3 nucleotides read TGTGCCAGCAGCCAAGATACAGGGAAAACTGAAGCTTTCTTT. The encoded protein is CASSQDTGKTEAFF.

The rearrangement uses TRBV6-5 and TRBJ2-1; unclear D gene. Near its end, the DNA agrees better with TRBJ2-7, so the J call may be wrong. The germline gives CDR1 MNHEY, CDR2 SVGAGI. The CDR3 is 14 amino acids. CDR3: CASSYSDNYNEQYF. The CDR3 DNA sequence: TGTGCCAGCAGTTACTCTGACAACTACAATGAGCAGTACTTC.

V and J are TRBV21-1 and TRBJ2-1. TRBV21-1 is given as a pseudogene. The CDR3 is 15 residues long. DNA of the CDR3: TGTGCCAGCAGCAAAGGGCAGGGAAGTGAGGATGAGCAGTTCTTC. This gives the protein CASSKGQGSEDEQFF.

The chain carries TRBV4-1 and TRBJ1-1; 8 positions agree with TRBD1. J was trimmed by 1 base and V by 3 bases; bases with no gene match: 4. This CDR3 region has 15 residues. Germline V gene lookup returns CDR1 MGHRA and CDR2 YSYEKL. CDR3 DNA sequence: TGCGCCAGCAGCCAGGGGACAGGAACGAACACTGAAGCTTTCTTT. It translates to CASSQGTGTNTEAFF.

The chain links TRBV12-3 or TRBV12-4 to TRBJ2-4, with 7 bases matching TRBD1. Judging by the DNA end, TRBJ2-7 fits better; the J call may be wrong. The CDR3 extends over 13 amino acids. CDR3 protein: CASGFGTAYEQYF. The CDR3, as DNA: TGTGCCAGCGGCTTCGGGACAGCCTACGAGCAGTACTTC.

This rearrangement joins TRBV15 to TRBJ2-3; tentative D call: TRBD2 (5 bases). CDR3 length: 15 residues. CDR1 and CDR2 from the germline V gene are LNHNV and YYDKDF (reference sequence). Deletions cut 0 bases from V and 7 bases from J, with 14 bases between. Here the CDR3 DNA reads TGTGCCACCAGCAGAGATCTCCGGGGTGGGAATACGCAGTATTTT. Its protein product is CATSRDLRGGNTQYF.

This clonotype showed up just once. The chain is built from TRBV29-1 and TRBJ2-3, with 10 positions matching TRBD2. The CDR3 is 16 amino acids. Germline CDR1 is SQVTM and CDR2 is ANQGSEA. The DNA for the CDR3 is TGCAACGTGGAACCTAGCGGGGGACCGCTCACAGATACGCAGTATTTT. Amino acids: CNVEPSGGPLTDTQYF.

The V call is TRBV6-4, the J call TRBJ2-2; D ambiguous. The CDR3 contains 13 residues. Trimming left V 10 bases short and J 1 base short, with 10 bases between. Germline loops: CDR1 MRHNA, CDR2 SNTAGT. CDR3 bases: TGTGCCACCCTGGCGGAGAACACCGGGGAGCTGTTTTTT. Its protein product is CATLAENTGELFF.

The chain has TRBV5-1 and TRBJ2-5, with 7 bases matching TRBD2. V dropped 4 bases and J dropped 5; count of bases not matched to a gene: 5. The CDR3 runs 13 residues. Germline CDR1 SGHRS, CDR2 YFSETQ. CDR3 amino acids: CASSPELAETQYF. CDR3 sequence (DNA): TGCGCCAGCAGCCCCGAACTAGCGGAGACCCAGTACTTC.

The chain uses TRBV10-3 and TRBJ2-5; 8 nucleotides agree with TRBD2. V dropped 2 bases and J dropped 4; count of bases not matched to a gene: 6. This CDR3 contains 15 residues. Germline lookup yields CDR1 ENHRY and CDR2 SYGVKD. CDR3 sequence: CAISEGLAQGETQYF. The CDR3, as DNA: TGTGCCATCAGTGAGGGACTAGCCCAGGGAGAGACCCAGTACTTC.

A remark on this clonotype: Sequence at one end of the junction differs from germline and may be a read error. The gene calls are TRBV5-1 and TRBJ2-5; 9 bases match TRBD1. The closer fit of TRBJ2-7 to the DNA end suggests the J call may be wrong. Germline V lookup: CDR1 SGHRS, CDR2 YFSETQ. The CDR3 consists of 15 residues. The CDR3 loop reads CASRGTGTGSCEQYF. CDR3 nucleotides: TGCGCCAGCAGAGGTACCGGGACAGGGTCCTGCGAGCAGTACTTC.

V gene TRBV4-2 combines with J gene TRBJ2-2; no definite D call. The CDR3 is 16 residues long. Germline V gene lookup returns CDR1 LGHNA and CDR2 YNFKEQ. Trimming removed 0 bases at V and 1 base at J, with 9 bases between. The CDR3 region is CASSQEAAQNTGELFF. In DNA form, the CDR3 reads TGTGCCAGCAGCCAAGAGGCAGCTCAGAACACCGGGGAGCTGTTTTTT.

Only a few counts were recorded for this clonotype. The V gene is TRBV7-9, the J gene TRBJ2-7; D is possibly TRBD1 or TRBD2 (5 bases each). V was pared by 4 bases and J by 2 bases, with 9 bases between. The V gene's germline CDR1 is SEHNR and CDR2 FQNEAQ (reference sequence). The CDR3 length is 13 residues. The CDR3: CASSSGDPYEQYF. Written as DNA, the CDR3 is TGTGCCAGCAGCTCCGGGGACCCCTACGAGCAGTACTTC. Full variable domain (rest looked up from reference TRBV7-9 and TRBJ2-7): DTGVSQNPRHKITKRGQNVTFRCDPISEHNRLYWYRQTLGQGPEFLTYFQNEAQLEKSRLLSDRFSAERPKGSFSTLEIQRTEQGDSAMYLCASSSGDPYEQYFGPGTRLTVT.

CDR3 loop: CASSVGTGQQPQHF. The CDR3 region has the DNA TGTGCCAGCAGCGTAGGGACAGGGCAACAGCCCCAGCATTTT. V is TRBV9 and J is TRBJ1-5; 8 bases are a match to TRBD1. The CDR3 totals 14 residues. CDR1 and CDR2 from the germline V gene are SGDLS and YYNGEE. Germline trimming cut 0 bases from V and 7 bases from J; bases unmatched to any gene: 3.